The clone carrying this TCR beta chain was seen more than once but under ten times. No antigen is known for it. These data are taken from a study of blood T cells in healthy people across ages. Regarding the study as a whole: TCR beta diversity per million T cells fell roughly linearly with age.

Germline V gene lookup returns CDR1 DFQATT and CDR2 SNEGSKA (reference sequence). V lost 5 bases, J lost 1 base, and 8 bases stayed unmatched. The CDR3 is made up of 15 amino acids. Through a sample-barcoded 5' primer and a J-beta primer mix, a second PCR was run for about 6 to 12 cycles. TCRdb re-derived calls from the 5' RACE reads in MiXCR, one entry per CDR3 protein. The sample shows about 570,000 distinct CDR3 sequences, roughly a quarter of them seen only once. The chain carries TRBV20-1 and TRBJ2-5; TRBD2 matches at 9 bases. Input material: blood. The receptor's source is a woman aged 70 to 79 in good health. In nucleotides, the CDR3 is TGCAGTGCTCGACCAATAGCGGGGGCCCAAGAGACCCAGTACTTC. It is translated as CSARPIAGAQETQYF.